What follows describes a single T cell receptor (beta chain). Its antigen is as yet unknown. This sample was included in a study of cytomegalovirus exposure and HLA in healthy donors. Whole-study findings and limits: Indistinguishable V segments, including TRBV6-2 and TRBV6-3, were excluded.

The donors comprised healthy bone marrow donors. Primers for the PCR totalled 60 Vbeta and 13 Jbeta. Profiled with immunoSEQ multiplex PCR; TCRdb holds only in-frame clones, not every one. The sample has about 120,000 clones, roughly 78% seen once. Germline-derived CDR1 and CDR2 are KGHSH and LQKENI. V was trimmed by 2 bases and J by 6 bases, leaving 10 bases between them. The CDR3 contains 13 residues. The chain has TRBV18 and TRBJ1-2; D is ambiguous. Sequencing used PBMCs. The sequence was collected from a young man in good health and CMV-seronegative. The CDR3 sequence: CASSPVFTDGYTF. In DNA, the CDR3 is TGTGCCAGCTCACCAGTGTTTACGGATGGCTACACCTTC. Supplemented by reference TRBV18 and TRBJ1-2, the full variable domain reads NAGVMQNPRHLVRRRGQEARLRCSPMKGHSHVYWYRQLPEEGLKFMVYLQKENIIDESGMPKERFSAEFPKEGPSILRIQQVVRGDSAAYFCASSPVFTDGYTFGSGTRLTVV.